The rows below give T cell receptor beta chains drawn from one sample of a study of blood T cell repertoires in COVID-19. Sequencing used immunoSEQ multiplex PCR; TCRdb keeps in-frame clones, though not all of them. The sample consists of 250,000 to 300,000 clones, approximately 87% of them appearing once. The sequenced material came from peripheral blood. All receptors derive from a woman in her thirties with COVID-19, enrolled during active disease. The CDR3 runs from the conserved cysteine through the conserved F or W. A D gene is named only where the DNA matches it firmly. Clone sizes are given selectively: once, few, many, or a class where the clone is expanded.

cdr3_nt: TGTGCCAGCAGCTACTCTCTAGCGGGGGTAAACACCGGGGAGCTGTTTTTT
cdr3_aa: CASSYSLAGVNTGELFF
d_call: TRBD2
v_call: TRBV28
clone_size: NA
j_call: TRBJ2-2

cdr3_nt: TGTGCCAGCAGCTCGGGACTAGCGGGGGGTCAAGAGACCCAGTACTTC
cdr3_aa: CASSSGLAGGQETQYF
d_call: TRBD2
v_call: TRBV7-9
clone_size: once
j_call: TRBJ2-5

cdr3_nt: TGTGCCAGCACTCACAGGGGGGCCAAAGATGAGCAGTTCTTC
cdr3_aa: CASTHRGAKDEQFF
d_call: TRBD1
v_call: TRBV6-5
clone_size: NA
j_call: TRBJ2-1

cdr3_nt: TGTGCCAGCAGTAGAGACAGGGCATCAAGCAATCAGCCCCAGCATTTT
cdr3_aa: CASSRDRASSNQPQHF
d_call: TRBD1
v_call: TRBV27
clone_size: few
j_call: TRBJ1-5

cdr3_nt: TGTGCCAGCAGCTCCGGGTTGGGGGGAGCGGATGAGCAGTTCTTC
cdr3_aa: CASSSGLGGADEQFF
d_call: NA
v_call: TRBV7-9
clone_size: NA
j_call: TRBJ2-1

cdr3_nt: TGTGCCAGCAGCCAATGGGAGTACACCGGGGAGCTGTTTTTT
cdr3_aa: CASSQWEYTGELFF
d_call: NA
v_call: TRBV3-1/TRBV3-2
clone_size: NA
j_call: TRBJ2-2

cdr3_nt: TGTGCCAGCAGCTTCATTAACGGGTTACTCCAGCCCCAGCATTTT
cdr3_aa: CASSFINGLLQPQHF
d_call: NA
v_call: TRBV7-2
clone_size: NA
j_call: TRBJ1-5

cdr3_nt: TGTGCCAGCAGCCAAGGGCCAGGGAGGAACACCATATATTTT
cdr3_aa: CASSQGPGRNTIYF
d_call: NA
v_call: TRBV3-1/TRBV3-2
clone_size: once
j_call: TRBJ1-3

cdr3_nt: TGTGCCAGCAGTTCGACTAGCGGGGGGGCCAGAGAGACCCAGTACTTC
cdr3_aa: CASSSTSGGARETQYF
d_call: TRBD2
v_call: TRBV5-4
clone_size: NA
j_call: TRBJ2-5

cdr3_nt: TGTGCCAGCAGCCAAGACAGGGCGGGGGGGAGCTCCTACAATGAGCAGTTCTTC
cdr3_aa: CASSQDRAGGSSYNEQFF
d_call: TRBD2
v_call: TRBV4-2
clone_size: NA
j_call: TRBJ2-1

cdr3_nt: TGTGCCAGCAGCCAAGATCGGCGGGGAGCTTCCTACTATGGCTACACCTTC
cdr3_aa: CASSQDRRGASYYGYTF
d_call: NA
v_call: TRBV4-2
clone_size: NA
j_call: TRBJ1-2

cdr3_nt: TGCGCCAGCAGCTTAGGACTAGTCGGAGAGACCCAGTACTTC
cdr3_aa: CASSLGLVGETQYF
d_call: TRBD2
v_call: TRBV5-1
clone_size: NA
j_call: TRBJ2-5

cdr3_nt: TGTGCCACAGCGGGCGCCACAGATACGCAGTATTTT
cdr3_aa: CATAGATDTQYF
d_call: NA
v_call: TRBV10-3
clone_size: NA
j_call: TRBJ2-3

cdr3_nt: TGTGCCAGTAGTATGGGAGGAACTGAAGCTTTCTTT
cdr3_aa: CASSMGGTEAFF
d_call: NA
v_call: TRBV19
clone_size: NA
j_call: TRBJ1-1

cdr3_nt: TGCGCCAGCAGCCAAGATCTGTCAGGGGGCGCTGGCTACACCTTC
cdr3_aa: CASSQDLSGGAGYTF
d_call: TRBD1
v_call: TRBV4-1
clone_size: NA
j_call: TRBJ1-2

cdr3_nt: TGCGCCAGCAGCCCCTCTCCCGGGACACTTTCCTACGAGCAGTACTTC
cdr3_aa: CASSPSPGTLSYEQYF
d_call: NA
v_call: TRBV4-1
clone_size: once
j_call: TRBJ2-7

cdr3_nt: TGTGCCAGCTCACCACGCAATAATCCCACCCTAGATCAGCCCCAGCATTTT
cdr3_aa: CASSPRNNPTLDQPQHF
d_call: NA
v_call: TRBV18
clone_size: NA
j_call: TRBJ1-5

cdr3_nt: TGTGCCAGCAGCTTAAATAGAGAGACCCAGTACTTC
cdr3_aa: CASSLNRETQYF
d_call: NA
v_call: TRBV7-2
clone_size: NA
j_call: TRBJ2-5

cdr3_nt: TGCGCCAGCAGCCCTGCAGGTTACATGAACACTGAAGCTTTCTTT
cdr3_aa: CASSPAGYMNTEAFF
d_call: NA
v_call: TRBV5-1
clone_size: once
j_call: TRBJ1-1

cdr3_nt: TGTGCCAGCAGTTTGGCCAATTCATATGGCTACACCTTC
cdr3_aa: CASSLANSYGYTF
d_call: NA
v_call: TRBV28
clone_size: NA
j_call: TRBJ1-2

cdr3_nt: TGTGCCACCAGTGATTTAACCGGGAACCAAGAGACCCAGTACTTC
cdr3_aa: CATSDLTGNQETQYF
d_call: NA
v_call: TRBV24-1
clone_size: NA
j_call: TRBJ2-5

cdr3_nt: TGTGCCAGCAGCTTAAGCGGGGGACCCGCCCGCGAGCAGTACTTC
cdr3_aa: CASSLSGGPAREQYF
d_call: TRBD2
v_call: TRBV13
clone_size: NA
j_call: TRBJ2-7

cdr3_nt: TGTGCCATCAGTGAGTCGGGCGGGGGGGGCTCCTACGAGCAGTACTTC
cdr3_aa: CAISESGGGGSYEQYF
d_call: TRBD2
v_call: TRBV10-3
clone_size: NA
j_call: TRBJ2-7

cdr3_nt: TGTGCCAGCAGCCAGCCGACAGGGGGTACCTACAATGAGCAGTTCTTC
cdr3_aa: CASSQPTGGTYNEQFF
d_call: TRBD1
v_call: TRBV7-8
clone_size: NA
j_call: TRBJ2-1

cdr3_nt: TGTGCCAGCTCCCTAACAGGGGGGCGAGAGACCCAGTACTTC
cdr3_aa: CASSLTGGRETQYF
d_call: TRBD1
v_call: TRBV6-5
clone_size: NA
j_call: TRBJ2-5

cdr3_nt: TGTGCCAGCTCACCAGGCGGCGGGGGGGCGAGAGGGACCCAGTACTTC
cdr3_aa: CASSPGGGGARGTQYF
d_call: TRBD2
v_call: TRBV18
clone_size: NA
j_call: TRBJ2-5

cdr3_nt: TGTGCCAGCAGTGTACAGGGCAGCTCCTACGAGCAGTACTTC
cdr3_aa: CASSVQGSSYEQYF
d_call: NA
v_call: TRBV25-1
clone_size: few
j_call: TRBJ2-7

cdr3_nt: TGTGCCAGCAGGACAGGGAGATACTACGAGCAGTACTTC
cdr3_aa: CASRTGRYYEQYF
d_call: TRBD1
v_call: TRBV28
clone_size: NA
j_call: TRBJ2-7

cdr3_nt: TGCAGCGTTGAAGGGGACAGGGGGCACGAAAAACTGTTTTTT
cdr3_aa: CSVEGDRGHEKLFF
d_call: TRBD1
v_call: TRBV29-1
clone_size: NA
j_call: TRBJ1-4

cdr3_nt: TGTGCCAGCAGCCGTATTATCGGCACAGATACGCAGTATTTT
cdr3_aa: CASSRIIGTDTQYF
d_call: NA
v_call: TRBV14
clone_size: NA
j_call: TRBJ2-3

cdr3_nt: TGTGCCAGCAGCCCCAGCCTAGCGGGGTACAATGAGCAGTTCTTC
cdr3_aa: CASSPSLAGYNEQFF
d_call: TRBD2
v_call: TRBV6-5
clone_size: NA
j_call: TRBJ2-1

cdr3_nt: TGTGCCACCACTACTCCCTACAATGAGCAGTTCTTC
cdr3_aa: CATTTPYNEQFF
d_call: NA
v_call: TRBV19
clone_size: NA
j_call: TRBJ2-1

cdr3_nt: TGTGCCAGCAGCCAAGGTCAGCCGGCGGTGAATGGCTACACCTTC
cdr3_aa: CASSQGQPAVNGYTF
d_call: NA
v_call: TRBV3-1/TRBV3-2
clone_size: NA
j_call: TRBJ1-2

cdr3_nt: TGTGCCAGCAGTTACTCGACAGGGATGAACACTGAAGCTTTCTTT
cdr3_aa: CASSYSTGMNTEAFF
d_call: TRBD1
v_call: TRBV6-6
clone_size: NA
j_call: TRBJ1-1

cdr3_nt: TGTGCCAGCAGCTTCTCGGCTAGCGGGGTAGGCGACACCGGGGAGCTGTTTTTT
cdr3_aa: CASSFSASGVGDTGELFF
d_call: TRBD2
v_call: TRBV13
clone_size: once
j_call: TRBJ2-2

cdr3_nt: TGTGCCAGTAGCCGGAGGGCCTCCTACGAGCAGTACTTC
cdr3_aa: CASSRRASYEQYF
d_call: NA
v_call: TRBV19
clone_size: NA
j_call: TRBJ2-7

cdr3_nt: TGTGCCAGCAGTTACTGGGACAGGGACGAAAAACTGTTTTTT
cdr3_aa: CASSYWDRDEKLFF
d_call: TRBD1
v_call: TRBV6-5
clone_size: NA
j_call: TRBJ1-4

cdr3_nt: TGCGCCAGCAGCTACGGGACAGGGTACACTGAAGCTTTCTTT
cdr3_aa: CASSYGTGYTEAFF
d_call: TRBD1
v_call: TRBV5-1
clone_size: NA
j_call: TRBJ1-1

cdr3_nt: TGTGCCAGCAGTTTCCATATTGGGGGGACAGGGCCCCTAAAACTGTTTTTT
cdr3_aa: CASSFHIGGTGPLKLFF
d_call: TRBD1
v_call: TRBV27
clone_size: NA
j_call: TRBJ1-4